This T cell receptor (beta chain) was identified during a study of tumor-infiltrating lymphocytes in primary liver carcinoma. Findings and limits, study-wide: Presence in all five tumor regions was observed for only about 7-25% of top clones.

V shed 0 bases and J 3 bases; nucleotides not matched to a gene: 1. The CDR3 totals 14 residues. CDR1 WSHSY and CDR2 SAAADI come from the germline V gene. Co-extracting RNA and DNA was done with 20-30 mg of unsorted bulk tissue as input. Viable tumor cell content exceeded 85% in every tumor sample. As concerns this clonotype: What it recognizes is unknown.

With a constant-region primer, TCR beta cDNA was made from 450 to 500 ng of total RNA. Three nested multiplex PCR rounds, a slightly modified ARM-PCR method, built the TCR beta libraries. PCR rounds one and two used TRBV1-TRBV30 forward primers with a C-beta reverse primer for around 11 cycles each. MiXCR, applied by TCRdb to the multiplex PCR reads, yields one record per CDR3 protein. Found here are approximately 37,000 distinct CDR3 sequences, roughly 80% of them singletons; the top ten hold roughly 15%. The chain employs TRBV10-2 and TRBJ2-7; 8 bases are shared with TRBD2. The specimen sequenced was liver tumor tissue from sampling region 4. Noted subset: tumor region T4, right-lateral pole. The source of this sequence is a man aged 35 to 55 with primary liver carcinoma and hepatitis B virus infection. The CDR3 DNA follows: TGCGCCAGCAGTGAGTCGGGACTAGGCTACGAGCAGTACTTC. Its translation: CASSESGLGYEQYF.